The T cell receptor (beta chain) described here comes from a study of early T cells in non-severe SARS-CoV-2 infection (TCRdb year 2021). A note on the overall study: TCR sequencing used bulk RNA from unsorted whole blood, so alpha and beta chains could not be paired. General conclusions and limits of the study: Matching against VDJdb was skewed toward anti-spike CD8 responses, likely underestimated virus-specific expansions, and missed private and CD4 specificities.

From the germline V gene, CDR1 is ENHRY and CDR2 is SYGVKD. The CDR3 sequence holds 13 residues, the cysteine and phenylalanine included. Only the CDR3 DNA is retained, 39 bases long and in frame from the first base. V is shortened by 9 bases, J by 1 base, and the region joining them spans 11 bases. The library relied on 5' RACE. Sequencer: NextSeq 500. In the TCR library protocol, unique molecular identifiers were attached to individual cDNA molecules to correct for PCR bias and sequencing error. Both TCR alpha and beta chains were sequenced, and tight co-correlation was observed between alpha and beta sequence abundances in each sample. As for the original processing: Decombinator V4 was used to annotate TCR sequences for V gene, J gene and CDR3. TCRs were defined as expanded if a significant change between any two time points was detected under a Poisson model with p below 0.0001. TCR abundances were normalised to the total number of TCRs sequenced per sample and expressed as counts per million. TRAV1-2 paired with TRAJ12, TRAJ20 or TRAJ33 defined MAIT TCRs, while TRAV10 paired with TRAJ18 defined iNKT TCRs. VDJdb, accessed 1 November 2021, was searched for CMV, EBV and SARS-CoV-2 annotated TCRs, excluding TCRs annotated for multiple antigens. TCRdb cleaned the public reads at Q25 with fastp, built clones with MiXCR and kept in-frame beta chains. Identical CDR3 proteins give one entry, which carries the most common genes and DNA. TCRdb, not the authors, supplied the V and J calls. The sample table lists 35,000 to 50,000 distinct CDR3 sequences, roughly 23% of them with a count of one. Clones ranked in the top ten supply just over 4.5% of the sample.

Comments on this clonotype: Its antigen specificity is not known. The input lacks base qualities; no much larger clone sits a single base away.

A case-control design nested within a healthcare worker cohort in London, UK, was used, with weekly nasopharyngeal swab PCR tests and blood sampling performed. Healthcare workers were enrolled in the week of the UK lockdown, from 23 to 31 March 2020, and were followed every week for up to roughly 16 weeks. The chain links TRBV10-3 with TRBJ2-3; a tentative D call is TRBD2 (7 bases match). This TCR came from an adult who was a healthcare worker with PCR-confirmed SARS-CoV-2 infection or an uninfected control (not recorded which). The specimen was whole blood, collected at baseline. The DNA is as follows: TGTGCCATGGGGGGGCCGGGCACAGATACGCAGTATTTT. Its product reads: CAMGGPGTDTQYF.